This T cell receptor beta chain derives from a study of blood T cells in healthy people across ages. As for this clonotype: Its antigen is not identified. This may stem from a read error, because a much larger clone lies one nucleotide away.

Study results and limitations: No one knew whether donors had CMV, which possibly confounded expanded clonotype changes. Estimates of diversity drawn from one million T cells were considered underestimates. Versus aged donors, long-lived donors had higher diversity and more naive CD4+ cells.

Per individual sample, total RNA of at least 6 micrograms was extracted. Through a sample-barcoded 5' primer and a J-beta primer mix, a second PCR was run for about 7 to 12 cycles. Using its own MiXCR run on the 5' RACE reads, TCRdb lists one record per CDR3 protein. The sample holds hundreds of thousands of distinct CDR3 sequences, over 40% seen once. The germline V gene has CDR1 SGHAT and CDR2 FQNNGV. The CDR3 totals 16 residues. This chain connects TRBV11-2 to TRBJ2-1; TRBD2 agrees at 9 bases. The receptor's source is a woman aged 80 or older in good health. Sequencing was carried out using blood. The CDR3 bases are TGTGCCAACAGCTTAGATGGCAGAACTAGCGGGCGTCGGCGGTTCTTC. Its protein product is CANSLDGRTSGRRRFF.